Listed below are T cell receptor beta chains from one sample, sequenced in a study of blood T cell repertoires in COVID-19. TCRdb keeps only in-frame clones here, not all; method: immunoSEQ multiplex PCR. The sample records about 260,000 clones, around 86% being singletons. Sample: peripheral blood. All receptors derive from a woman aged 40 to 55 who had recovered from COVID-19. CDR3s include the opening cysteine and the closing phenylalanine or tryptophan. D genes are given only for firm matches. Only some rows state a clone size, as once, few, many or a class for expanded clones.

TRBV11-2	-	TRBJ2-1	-	TGTGCCAGCAGCTTAGGCGGGGCCTACAATGAGCAGTTCTTC	CASSLGGAYNEQFF
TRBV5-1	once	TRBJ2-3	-	TGCGCCAGCAGCTTGTTCCCGGGCACAGATACGCAGTATTTT	CASSLFPGTDTQYF
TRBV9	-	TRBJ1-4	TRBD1	TGTGCCAGCAGCCAGGGGGCAACTAATGAAAAACTGTTTTTT	CASSQGATNEKLFF
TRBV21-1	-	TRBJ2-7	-	TGTGCCAGCAGTAGAGACAGGGACCGGGTCAGCTCCTACGAGCAGTACTTC	CASSRDRDRVSSYEQYF
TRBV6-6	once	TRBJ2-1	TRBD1	TGTGCCAGCAGTTACGCCAGAAAGGGGGCAGACGGTGAGCAGTTCTTC	CASSYARKGADGEQFF
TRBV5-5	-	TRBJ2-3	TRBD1	TGTGCCAGCAGCTTGGTGACAGGGGGAGGAGATACGCAGTATTTT	CASSLVTGGGDTQYF
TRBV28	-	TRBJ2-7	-	TGTGCCAGCAGTTTATGGTCGGCACAGGAGCAGTACTTC	CASSLWSAQEQYF
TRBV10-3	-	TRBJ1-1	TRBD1	TGTGCCATCAGGACAGGGGACTTGAACACTGAAGCTTTCTTT	CAIRTGDLNTEAFF
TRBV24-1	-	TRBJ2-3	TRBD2	TGTGCCACCAGTGAGGCCTCTTTGGGTAGCGGGGGCCCAGATACGCAGTATTTT	CATSEASLGSGGPDTQYF
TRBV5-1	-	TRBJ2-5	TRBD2	TGCGCCAGCAGCCCGAGGAGCGGGGGTCACCAAGAGACCCAGTACTTC	CASSPRSGGHQETQYF
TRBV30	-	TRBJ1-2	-	TGTGCCTGGAGTCACGGGTCAGGGGACCCTAACTATGGCTACACCTTC	CAWSHGSGDPNYGYTF
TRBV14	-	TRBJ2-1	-	TGTGCCAGCAGCCCTCGCCTAAACAATGAGCAGTTCTTC	CASSPRLNNEQFF
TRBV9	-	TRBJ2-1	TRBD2	TGTGCCAGCAGCGAGCGACTAGCGGGGGGCCTTAGGACCTACAATGAGCAGTTCTTC	CASSERLAGGLRTYNEQFF
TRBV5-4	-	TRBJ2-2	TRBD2	TGTGCCAGCCGCCCCGGGGGGATTCTGAACACCGGGGAGCTGTTTTTT	CASRPGGILNTGELFF
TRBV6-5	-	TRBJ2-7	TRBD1	TGTGCCAGCAGTTACTCCCGGGACAGGGCGAGCGAGCAGTACTTC	CASSYSRDRASEQYF
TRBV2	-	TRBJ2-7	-	TGTGCCAGCATGGGCAGGGCATCCTACGAGCAGTACTTC	CASMGRASYEQYF
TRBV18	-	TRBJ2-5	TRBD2	TGTGCCAGCTCACGGACTAGCGGGGGGCAAGAGACCCAGTACTTC	CASSRTSGGQETQYF
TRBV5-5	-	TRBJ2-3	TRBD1	TGTGCCAGCAGCCCCCATCCCAGGGGGCTAGTCCGGACCCGCACAGATACGCAGTATTTT	CASSPHPRGLVRTRTDTQYF
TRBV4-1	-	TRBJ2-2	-	TGCGCCAGCAGCCAACCCGGACAGACGAACACCGGGGAGCTGTTTTTT	CASSQPGQTNTGELFF
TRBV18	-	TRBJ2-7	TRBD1	TGTGCCAGCTCACCACGACAGGGAATGGTCTACGAGCAGTACTTC	CASSPRQGMVYEQYF
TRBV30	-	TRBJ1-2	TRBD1	TGTGCCAAACAGGGGGTCTCCTATGGCTACACCTTC	CAKQGVSYGYTF
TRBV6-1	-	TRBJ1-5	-	TGTGCCAGCAGTGACCGGAGGCCAGGGGATCAGCCCCAGCATTTT	CASSDRRPGDQPQHF
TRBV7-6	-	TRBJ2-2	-	TGTGCCAGCAGACTTGCCTCGGCCGGGGAGCTGTTTTTT	CASRLASAGELFF
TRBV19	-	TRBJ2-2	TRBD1	TGTGCCAGTAGTGCGGACAGGGTTGAAACCGGGGAGCTGTTTTTT	CASSADRVETGELFF
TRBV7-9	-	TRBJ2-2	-	TGTGCCAGCAGCGGCAGAAAAAACACCGGGGAGCTGTTTTTT	CASSGRKNTGELFF
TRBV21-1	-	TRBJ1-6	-	TGTGCCAGCAGCGCAACAGGGTTAGGATCACCCCTCCACTTT	CASSATGLGSPLHF
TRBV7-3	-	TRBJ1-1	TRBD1	TGTGCCAGCAGCTTTACAGGGGGAGGTGGGACTGAAGCTTTCTTT	CASSFTGGGGTEAFF
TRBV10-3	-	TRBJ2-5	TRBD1	TGTGCCATCAGTCGACAGGGGCAAGAGACCCAGTACTTC	CAISRQGQETQYF
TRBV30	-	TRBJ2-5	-	TGTGCCTGGAGTGTAGGAGGGGATGGGGAGACCCAGTACTTC	CAWSVGGDGETQYF
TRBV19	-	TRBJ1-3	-	TGTGCCAGTAGTGGGGGCAGCTCTGGAAACACCATATATTTT	CASSGGSSGNTIYF
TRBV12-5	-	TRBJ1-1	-	TGTGCTAGTGCTCCGTCGGGGGGCACTGAAGCTTTCTTT	CASAPSGGTEAFF
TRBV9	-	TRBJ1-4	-	TGTGCCAGCAGCCCCCGGGTCAGTGGTCCTAATGAAAAACTGTTTTTT	CASSPRVSGPNEKLFF
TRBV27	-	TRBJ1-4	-	TGTGCCAGCAGTTTCCGACAGACCACTCGTCAGGAAAAACTGTTTTTT	CASSFRQTTRQEKLFF
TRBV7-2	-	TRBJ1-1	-	TGTGCCAGCACCCATCTTGAGGGGGGGGCGGACACTGAAGCTTTCTTT	CASTHLEGGADTEAFF
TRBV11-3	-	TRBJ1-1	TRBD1	TGTGCCAGCAGCCCGGGACAGGGGGTGGACACTGAAGCTTTCTTT	CASSPGQGVDTEAFF
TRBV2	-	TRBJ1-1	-	TGTGCCAGCTCTAGGGGTGAAGCTTTCTTT	CASSRGEAFF
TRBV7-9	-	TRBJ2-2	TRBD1	TGTGCCAGCAGCTTCCAGGGGGACGGGGAGCTGTTTTTT	CASSFQGDGELFF
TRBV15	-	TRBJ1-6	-	TGTGCCACCAGGAACCTGGGGGGCTCCTATAATTCACCCCTCCACTTT	CATRNLGGSYNSPLHF
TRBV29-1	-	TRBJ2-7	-	TGCAGCGTTGTGTCCAGCGGGCACGAGCAGTACTTC	CSVVSSGHEQYF
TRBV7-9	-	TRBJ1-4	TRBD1	TGTGCCAGCAGCTCTAACACAGGGGTGGCTAATGAAAAACTGTTTTTT	CASSSNTGVANEKLFF
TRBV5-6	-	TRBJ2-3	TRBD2	TGTGCCAGCAGCTTGCTAGCGGGCACCACAGATACGCAGTATTTT	CASSLLAGTTDTQYF
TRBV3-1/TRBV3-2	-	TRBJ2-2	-	TGTGCCAGCAGCCCCCTGGCGGGTAGGACCGGGGAGCTGTTTTTT	CASSPLAGRTGELFF